Listed below are T cell receptor beta chains from one sample, sequenced in a study of blood T cell repertoires in COVID-19. Measured with immunoSEQ multiplex PCR; TCRdb has only the in-frame clones, and not every one. The sample has over 150,000 clones; 90% are singletons. The sample consisted of peripheral blood. The receptors were sampled from a man between 50 and 59 years old with acute or convalescent COVID-19. The CDR3 runs from the conserved cysteine through the conserved F or W. Each record gives: V gene, clone size, D gene, J gene, CDR3 DNA, CDR3 protein. A D gene is named only where the DNA matches it firmly. Part of the rows lack a size; the others show once, few, many or a class for expanded clones.

V: TRBV7-9; size: NA; D: NA; J: TRBJ1-4; DNA: TGTGCCAGCAGCGGTTGGACAGCAACTAATGAAAAACTGTTTTTT; CDR3: CASSGWTATNEKLFF
V: TRBV20-1; size: NA; D: NA; J: TRBJ1-4; DNA: TGCAGTGCACAGGAGAATGAAAAACTGTTTTTT; CDR3: CSAQENEKLFF
V: TRBV2; size: NA; D: NA; J: TRBJ2-2; DNA: TGTGCCAGCAGTGACGCCGTAGCCTCACCGGGGGAGCTGTTTTTT; CDR3: CASSDAVASPGELFF
V: TRBV28; size: NA; D: TRBD2; J: TRBJ2-7; DNA: TGTGCCAGTGCCCTAGCGGCCATCTTCTACGAGCAGTACTTC; CDR3: CASALAAIFYEQYF
V: TRBV13; size: NA; D: NA; J: TRBJ2-5; DNA: TGTGCCAGCAGCCCCAGGTTCCAAGAGACCCAGTACTTC; CDR3: CASSPRFQETQYF
V: TRBV11-3; size: NA; D: TRBD2; J: TRBJ2-2; DNA: TGTGCCAGCAGCCCCGGGGGGGAAAAAAAGGCCGGGGAGCTGTTTTTT; CDR3: CASSPGGEKKAGELFF
V: TRBV19; size: NA; D: NA; J: TRBJ2-1; DNA: TGTGCCACCAGGGGCAGCCCAGGCCGTAAGTTCTTC; CDR3: CATRGSPGRKFF
V: TRBV21-1; size: once; D: NA; J: TRBJ2-4; DNA: TGTGCCAGCAGCAAACCGACAGGGGTTCTAGCCAAAAACATTCAGTACTTC; CDR3: CASSKPTGVLAKNIQYF
V: TRBV4-2; size: NA; D: NA; J: TRBJ2-1; DNA: TGTGCCAGCAGCCAAGAAGTGCTCCTAGCGTATAATGAGCAGTTCTTC; CDR3: CASSQEVLLAYNEQFF
V: TRBV28; size: NA; D: NA; J: TRBJ2-1; DNA: TGTGCCAGCAACAGCCCTCCAGAAGGCAATGAGCAGTTCTTC; CDR3: CASNSPPEGNEQFF
V: TRBV28; size: once; D: NA; J: TRBJ2-2; DNA: TGTGCCAGCAGTTCCCCCGGGACAACGAACACCGGGGAGCTGTTTTTT; CDR3: CASSSPGTTNTGELFF
V: TRBV13; size: NA; D: TRBD2; J: TRBJ2-6; DNA: TGTGCCAGCAGGCCTAGCGGGTTCTCTGGGGCCAACGTCCTGACTTTC; CDR3: CASRPSGFSGANVLTF
V: TRBV7-2; size: NA; D: NA; J: TRBJ2-1; DNA: TGTGCCAGCAGCTTTCGTCAGGACAATGAGCAGTTCTTC; CDR3: CASSFRQDNEQFF
V: TRBV27; size: NA; D: TRBD1; J: TRBJ1-2; DNA: TGTGCCAGCAGGGACAGGAGAAACTATGGCTACACCTTC; CDR3: CASRDRRNYGYTF
V: TRBV28; size: NA; D: NA; J: TRBJ2-1; DNA: TGTGCCAGCAGTCCCAGGACTATCGTCTACAATGAGCAGTTCTTC; CDR3: CASSPRTIVYNEQFF
V: TRBV28; size: once; D: NA; J: TRBJ1-5; DNA: TGTGCCAGCAGCGCCCGGGATCAGCCCCAGCATTTT; CDR3: CASSARDQPQHF
V: TRBV7-2; size: NA; D: TRBD2; J: TRBJ2-3; DNA: TGTGCCAGCAGCTTTCAGGTGACTAGCGAAACAGATACGCAGTATTTT; CDR3: CASSFQVTSETDTQYF
V: TRBV4-3; size: NA; D: NA; J: TRBJ1-6; DNA: TGCGCCAGCAGCCAAGACCCGACAGGCCTTGGTGGGAATTCACCCCTCCACTTT; CDR3: CASSQDPTGLGGNSPLHF
V: TRBV12-3/TRBV12-4; size: NA; D: TRBD2; J: TRBJ2-1; DNA: TGTGCCAGCAGGCGCGGGGGGGATGAGCAGTTCTTC; CDR3: CASRRGGDEQFF
V: TRBV3-1/TRBV3-2; size: NA; D: NA; J: TRBJ2-7; DNA: TGTGCCAGCAGCTCCACCTACGAGCAGTACTTC; CDR3: CASSSTYEQYF
V: TRBV18; size: few; D: NA; J: TRBJ1-2; DNA: TGTGCCAGCTCACCATCGGGGCAGGGGTATGGCTACACCTTC; CDR3: CASSPSGQGYGYTF